The sample holds many counts of the clone carrying this T cell receptor beta chain. The record originates from a study of T-cell reconstitution after alpha-beta-depleted transplantation in children. As it was prepared, the TCRbeta library received unique molecular identifiers. TCRdb reprocessed the PCR reads via MiXCR and lists one record per CDR3 protein. This sample carries about 610,000 distinct CDR3 sequences, about 10% of them seen once, and the ten largest clones take about 4%. CDR1 SGHRS and CDR2 YFSETQ come from the germline V gene. After removal of 4 bases from V and 2 bases from J, the junction contained 5 bases not matched to a gene. The CDR3 is 15 residues long.

The source is a human donor who donated a stem cell graft to a child with acute myeloid leukemia. This chain connects TRBV5-1 to TRBJ2-3, with TRBD2 identical over 9 bases. The sample in question was PBMCs from the stem cell graft donor, obtained from the stem cell graft. CDR3 loop: CASSSKREATDTQYF. CDR3 in DNA: TGCGCCAGCAGCAGCAAGCGGGAGGCCACAGATACGCAGTATTTT.